A single sample gave rise to the 7 T cell receptor beta chains below, sequenced in a study of cytomegalovirus exposure and HLA in healthy donors. Primers for the PCR totalled 60 Vbeta and 13 Jbeta. Libraries were prepared by immunoSEQ multiplex PCR; TCRdb keeps only in-frame clonotypes and omits some of them. Altogether around 150,000 clones are present, approximately 72% being singletons, with the ten largest covering around 2.1%. The sample consisted of PBMCs. Receptor source: a female donor in good health and CMV-seronegative.

This chain uses TRBV4-1 with TRBJ1-2, with unresolved D. The V gene's germline CDR1 is MGHRA and CDR2 YSYEKL. CDR3 length equals 13 residues. Trimming took off 0 bases at V and 8 bases at J, with 10 bases between the two ends. The CDR3 here is CASSQDPGGGYTF. The CDR3 DNA is TGCGCCAGCAGCCAAGATCCGGGAGGGGGCTACACCTTC.

The chain links TRBV29-1 to TRBJ2-3; 10 bases map to TRBD2. The CDR3 covers 18 residues. V lost 1 base, J lost 1 base, and 11 bases stayed unmatched. Germline V lookup: CDR1 SQVTM, CDR2 ANQGSEA. CDR3 in DNA: TGCAGCGTTGAAGGAGTGGCTAGCGGGGGTATGGGCACAGATACGCAGTATTTT. Translated: CSVEGVASGGMGTDTQYF.

The rearrangement joins TRBV6-1 to TRBJ1-2; no clear D. V was shortened by 6 bases and J by 1 base, with 9 bases between the two germline ends. The CDR3 contains 13 residues. Germline CDR1 is MNHNS and CDR2 is SASEGT. The CDR3 spells CASRATINYGYTF. The CDR3 nucleotides read TGTGCCAGCAGAGCGACGATTAACTATGGCTACACCTTC.

The J gene is TRBJ1-5, the V gene TRBV19, with TRBD1 matching over 8 bases. CDR3 length equals 17 residues. Per germline, CDR1 LNHDA and CDR2 SQIVND (reference sequence). The ends lost 4 bases at V and 2 bases at J; junction bases unmatched: 10. The CDR3 nucleotides are TGTGCCAGTAGTACCCGTACAGGGACAGGCGGCAATCAGCCCCAGCATTTT. This gives the protein CASSTRTGTGGNQPQHF.

V is TRBV11-2 and J is TRBJ2-5, with a possible D match to TRBD2 (5 bases). The CDR3 extends over 13 amino acids. CDR1 and CDR2 (germline): SGHAT, FQNNGV. V lost 2 bases to trimming and J lost 3 bases, with 7 bases between them. In DNA form, the CDR3 reads TGTGCCAGCAGCTTAATACTAGAAGAGACCCAGTACTTC. This encodes CASSLILEETQYF.

The CDR3 sequence is CASSNGQGTGQPQHF. CDR3 bases: TGTGCCAGCAGCAACGGACAGGGAACAGGTCAGCCCCAGCATTTT. The V and J genes are TRBV5-4 and TRBJ1-5; 8 bases agree with TRBD1. V was clipped by 4 bases and J by 6 bases; unmatched bases: 9. This CDR3 has 15 residues. In germline, CDR1 is SGHNT, CDR2 YYREEE (reference sequence).

This clone was seen a handful of times. CDR3 region: CASSEGQAGGSAETQYF. As DNA, the CDR3 is TGCGCCAGCAGTGAGGGCCAAGCGGGGGGATCAGCAGAGACCCAGTACTTC. The chain joins TRBV10-1 to TRBJ2-5; 9 nucleotides align to TRBD2. The length of the CDR3 is 17 residues. The germline CDR1 and CDR2 sequences are WNHNN and SYGVQD (reference sequence). J was trimmed by 4 bases and V by 2 bases; bases with no gene match: 11.